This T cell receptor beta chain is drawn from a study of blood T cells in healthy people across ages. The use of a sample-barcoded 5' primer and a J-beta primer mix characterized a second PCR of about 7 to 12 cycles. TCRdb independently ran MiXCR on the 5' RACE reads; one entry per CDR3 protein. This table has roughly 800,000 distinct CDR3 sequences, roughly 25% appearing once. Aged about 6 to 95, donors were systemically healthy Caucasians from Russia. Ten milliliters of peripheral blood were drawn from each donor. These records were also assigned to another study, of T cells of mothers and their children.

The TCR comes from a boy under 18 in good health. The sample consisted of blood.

CDR3 in DNA: TGTGCCAGCAGCTTATATTGGTTGGGGGGGACAGAGAGCTCCTACGAGCAGTACTTC. Translated: CASSLYWLGGTESSYEQYF. The V gene is TRBV7-2, the J gene TRBJ2-7; D possibly uses TRBD1 or TRBD2 (7 bases each). Deletions cut 2 bases from V and 0 bases from J, with 23 bases between. The CDR3 totals 19 residues. Germline V CDR1 and CDR2: SGHTA, FQGNSA.